This T cell receptor beta chain was recorded in a study of cytomegalovirus exposure and HLA in healthy donors. To note about this clone: Antigen: not known.

V was trimmed by 4 bases and J by 2 bases, leaving 13 bases between them. Germline-derived CDR1 and CDR2 are SGHKS and YYEKEE (reference sequence). The CDR3 sequence is 14 residues long. The PCR used 60 Vbeta and 13 Jbeta primers. The data were produced by immunoSEQ multiplex PCR, yet TCRdb's version contains in-frame clones alone and is incomplete. The sample consists of some 150,000 clones, around 82% of them appearing once. Study outcomes and limitations: In a later analysis, HLA-associated TCR beta chains were more clonally expanded than equally common others. TCR sequences were mostly rare, though some public TCRs occurred in many donors. What was likely a sequencing artifact was a cluster of highly shared sequence variants.

Sequencing was performed on PBMCs. The chain recombines TRBV5-5 with TRBJ2-7; a weak D match, TRBD1 (6 bases). The TCR sequence derives from a male donor in good health and CMV-seronegative. The CDR3 reads CASSATGQTYEQYF. CDR3 DNA: TGTGCCAGCAGCGCGACAGGCCAAACCTACGAGCAGTACTTC.